What follows describes a single T cell receptor (beta chain). No antigen is known for it. In germline, CDR1 is GTSNPN, CDR2 SVGIG (reference sequence). Trimming removed 4 bases at V and 8 bases at J, with 23 bases between. CDR3 length: 15 amino acids. These data belong to a study of beta chain features in type 1 diabetes. The wider study: Sorted cells numbering over 95,000,000 were examined across all samples. Study-wide findings and caveats: Moderate but significant shortening of TCRB CDR3s was recorded in all four CD4+ subsets from Type 1 diabetes patients. VDJ junctions from type 1 diabetes patients carried fewer insertions and larger deletions.

Sorting of CD4+ naive, central memory, regulatory and stem cell-like memory cells was performed via CD45RO/CCR7/CD25/CD127/CD95/CD27. Sort purity for all populations was recorded as exceeding 98%. The whole isolated RNA underwent reverse transcription, so sequencing captured expressed TCRB transcripts. Here immunoSEQ multiplex PCR was the method, and the copy in TCRdb shows in-frame clones only, minus some. The top ten hold approximately 0.022% of the sample, which has 680,000 or so clones, around 15% seen once. The sequence came from a man aged 18 to 30 with type 1 diabetes. Input material: naive CD4+ T cells from blood. The chain combines TRBV30 with TRBJ1-2; the D gene is possibly TRBD1 (6 bases). The CDR3 sequence is CAWKPMTGIPLGYTF. The DNA for the CDR3 is TGTGCCTGGAAACCAATGACAGGCATCCCCCTAGGCTACACCTTC. The variable domain in full, with the rest retrieved from reference TRBV30 and TRBJ1-2, is SQTIHQWPATLVQPVGSPLSLECTVEGTSNPNLYWYRQAAGRGLQLLFYSVGIGQISSEVPQNLSASRPQDRQFILSSKKLLLSDSGFYLCAWKPMTGIPLGYTFGSGTRLTVV.